The clone carrying this TCR beta chain was detected only once. TCRdb's table, derived via immunoSEQ multiplex PCR, lists solely in-frame clones and lacks some. The sample includes 150,000 or so clones, more than 90% of them seen just once. This sample was included in a study of T cell responses to AZD1222 COVID-19 vaccine. The length of the CDR3 is 15 residues. CDR1 and CDR2 (germline): MGHRA, YSYEKL. Germline trimming cut 4 bases from V and 2 bases from J; bases unmatched to any gene: 7. The chain has TRBV4-1 and TRBJ1-1; TRBD1 aligns across 7 bases. This clonotype was sampled from an adult in good health. The sample consisted of peripheral blood, taken on day 0 of AZD1222 vaccination. CDR3 in DNA: TGCGCCAGCAGCCCCCGACAGGGCCTAAACACTGAAGCTTTCTTT. As protein: CASSPRQGLNTEAFF.